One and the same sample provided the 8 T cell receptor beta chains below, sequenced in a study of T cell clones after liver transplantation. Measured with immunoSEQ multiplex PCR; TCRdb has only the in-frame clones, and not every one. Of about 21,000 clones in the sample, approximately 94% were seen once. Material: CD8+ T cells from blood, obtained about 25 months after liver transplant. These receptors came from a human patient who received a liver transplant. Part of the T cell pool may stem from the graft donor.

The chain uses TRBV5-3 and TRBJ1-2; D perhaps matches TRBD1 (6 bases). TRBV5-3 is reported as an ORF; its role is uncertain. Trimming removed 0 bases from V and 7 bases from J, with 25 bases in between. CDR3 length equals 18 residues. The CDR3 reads CARSLGPPPGGDFSGYTF. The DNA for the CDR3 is TGTGCCAGAAGCTTGGGGCCCCCCCCCGGGGGCGATTTCAGTGGCTACACCTTC.

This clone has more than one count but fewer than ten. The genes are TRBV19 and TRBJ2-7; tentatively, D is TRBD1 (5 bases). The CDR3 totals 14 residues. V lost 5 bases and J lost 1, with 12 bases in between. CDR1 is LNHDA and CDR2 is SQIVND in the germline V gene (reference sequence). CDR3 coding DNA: TGTGCCAGTAGTCTCCAGGGCTATTCCTACGAGCAGTACTTC. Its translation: CASSLQGYSYEQYF.

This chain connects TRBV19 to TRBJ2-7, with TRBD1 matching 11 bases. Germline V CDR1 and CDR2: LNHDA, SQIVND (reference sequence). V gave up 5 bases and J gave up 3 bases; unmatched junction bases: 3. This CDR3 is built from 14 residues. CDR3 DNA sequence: TGTGCCAGTAGTGCCGGGACAGGGGGCTACGAGCAGTACTTC. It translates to CASSAGTGGYEQYF.

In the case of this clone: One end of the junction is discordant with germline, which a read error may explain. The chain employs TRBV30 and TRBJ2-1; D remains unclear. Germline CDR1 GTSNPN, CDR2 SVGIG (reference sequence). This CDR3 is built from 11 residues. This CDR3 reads CVWSVIDEQFF. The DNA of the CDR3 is TGTGTCTGGAGTGTGATAGATGAGCAGTTCTTC.

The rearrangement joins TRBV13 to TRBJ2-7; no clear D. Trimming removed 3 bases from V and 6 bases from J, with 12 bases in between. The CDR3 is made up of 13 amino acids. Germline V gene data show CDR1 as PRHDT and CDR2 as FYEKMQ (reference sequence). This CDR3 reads CASSLDRAAEQYF. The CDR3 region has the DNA TGTGCCAGCAGCTTGGATAGGGCGGCCGAGCAGTACTTC.

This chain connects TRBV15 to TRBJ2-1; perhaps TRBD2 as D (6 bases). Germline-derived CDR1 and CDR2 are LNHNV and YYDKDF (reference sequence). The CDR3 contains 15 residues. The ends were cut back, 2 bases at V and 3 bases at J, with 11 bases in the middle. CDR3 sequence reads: CATSRLRDGYNEQFF. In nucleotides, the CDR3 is TGTGCCACCAGCAGACTGCGGGACGGCTACAATGAGCAGTTCTTC.

The CDR3 here is CASSLAGISYNEQFF. In nucleotides, the CDR3 is TGTGCCAGCAGCCTAGCGGGAATCTCCTACAATGAGCAGTTCTTC. The chain uses TRBV9 and TRBJ2-1; 9 bases are a match to TRBD2. V lost 4 bases and J lost 0; bases outside the gene matches: 2. This CDR3 is built from 15 residues. Germline V gene sequence: CDR1 SGDLS, CDR2 YYNGEE.

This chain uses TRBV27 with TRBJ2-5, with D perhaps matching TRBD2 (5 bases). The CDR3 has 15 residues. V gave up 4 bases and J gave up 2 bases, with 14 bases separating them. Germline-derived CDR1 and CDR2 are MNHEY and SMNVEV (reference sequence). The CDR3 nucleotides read TGTGCCAGCAGTTCGGATGGATGGAGGCAAGAGACCCAGTACTTC. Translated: CASSSDGWRQETQYF.